The subject of this entry is one TCR beta chain. Its specificity is unknown. This specimen comes from a study of a mutant IDH1 vaccine in newly diagnosed glioma. Study background: All eight of the vaccinations patients received fell in weeks 1, 3, 5, 7, 11, 15, 19 and 23. The initiation of vaccination occurred 4-6 weeks after radiotherapy alone, or with temozolomide cycles. Study-level findings and limits: Apparently, pseudoprogression bore no relation to changes among the top peripheral T cell clonotypes.

Only in-frame clones appear in the TCRdb table, and some are missing; sequencing was by immunoSEQ multiplex PCR. Of about 53,000 clones in the sample, roughly 80% are singletons; the top ten hold approximately 3%. CDR3 length: 13 residues. With V trimmed by 8 bases and J by 6 bases, 7 bases remained unmatched. CDR1 SNHLY and CDR2 FYNNEI come from the germline V gene. Time point defined: week 5, during vaccination. With topical imiquimod, each dose of the vaccine consisted of 300 ug of mutant IDH1 20-mer peptide. The chain uses TRBV2 and TRBJ2-1; 7 bases line up with TRBD1. The receptor's source is a woman under 30 with glioma. Some clones in this sample may be carry-over from other donors' samples. The input for sequencing was PBMCs, taken from a glioma patient whose treatment included an IDH1 peptide vaccine. The CDR3 DNA reads TGTGCCAGCCCGGGACAGCAGACCAATGAGCAGTTCTTC. This translates into CASPGQQTNEQFF.